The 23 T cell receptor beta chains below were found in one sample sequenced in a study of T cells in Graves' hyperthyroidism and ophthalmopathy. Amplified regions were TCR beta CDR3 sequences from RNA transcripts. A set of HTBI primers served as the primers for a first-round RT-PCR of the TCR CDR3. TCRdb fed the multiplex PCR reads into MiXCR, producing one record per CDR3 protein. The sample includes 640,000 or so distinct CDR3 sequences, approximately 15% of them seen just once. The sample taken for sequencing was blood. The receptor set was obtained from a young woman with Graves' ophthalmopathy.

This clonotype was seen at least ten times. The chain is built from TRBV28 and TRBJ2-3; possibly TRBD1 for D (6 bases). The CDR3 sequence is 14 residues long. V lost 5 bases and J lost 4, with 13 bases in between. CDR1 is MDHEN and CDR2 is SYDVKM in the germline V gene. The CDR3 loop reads CASSPRGSADTQYF. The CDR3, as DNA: TGTGCCAGCAGTCCAAGGGGGTCGGCAGATACGCAGTATTTT.

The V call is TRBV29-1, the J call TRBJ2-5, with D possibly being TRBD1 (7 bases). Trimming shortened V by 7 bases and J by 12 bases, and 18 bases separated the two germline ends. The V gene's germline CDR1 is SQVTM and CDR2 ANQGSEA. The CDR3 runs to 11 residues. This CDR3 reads CSGGTANLEYF. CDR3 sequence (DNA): TGCAGCGGCGGGACAGCCAATTTGGAGTACTTC.

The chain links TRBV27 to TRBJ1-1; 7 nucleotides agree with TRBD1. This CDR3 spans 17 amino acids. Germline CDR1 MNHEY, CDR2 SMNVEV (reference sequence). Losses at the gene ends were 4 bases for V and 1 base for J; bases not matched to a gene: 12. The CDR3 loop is CASSSDPSDRQNTEAFF. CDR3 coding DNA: TGTGCCAGCAGTTCTGACCCATCGGACAGGCAGAACACTGAAGCTTTCTTT.

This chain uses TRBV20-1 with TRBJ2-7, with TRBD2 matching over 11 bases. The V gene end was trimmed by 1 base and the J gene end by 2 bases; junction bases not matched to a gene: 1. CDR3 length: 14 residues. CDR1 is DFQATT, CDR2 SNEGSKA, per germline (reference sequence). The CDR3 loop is CSARVAGGTYEQYF. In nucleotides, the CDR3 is TGCAGTGCTAGAGTAGCGGGAGGGACCTACGAGCAGTACTTC.

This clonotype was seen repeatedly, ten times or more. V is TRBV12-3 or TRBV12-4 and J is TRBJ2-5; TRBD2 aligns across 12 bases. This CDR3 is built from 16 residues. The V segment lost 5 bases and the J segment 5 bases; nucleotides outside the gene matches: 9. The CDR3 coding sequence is TGTGCCAGCAGTCCCTCTAGCGGGAGGGCCCTGGAGACCCAGTACTTC. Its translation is CASSPSSGRALETQYF.

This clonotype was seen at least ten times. Here the CDR3 reads CASSLETSGYNEQFF. CDR3 coding DNA: TGTGCCAGCAGCTTAGAAACTAGCGGTTACAATGAGCAGTTCTTC. The chain links TRBV11-2 to TRBJ2-1, with 8 bases fitting TRBD2. Trimming at V came to 0 bases and at J to 4 bases, leaving 2 bases not matched to a gene. There are 15 residues in the CDR3. Germline V gives CDR1 SGHAT, CDR2 FQNNGV. Using reference TRBV11-2 and TRBJ2-1 for the parts outside the CDR3, the full variable domain is EAGVAQSPRYKIIEKRQSVAFWCNPISGHATLYWYQQILGQGPKLLIQFQNNGVVDDSQLPKDRFSAERLKGVDSTLKIQPAKLEDSAVYLCASSLETSGYNEQFFGPGTRLTVL.

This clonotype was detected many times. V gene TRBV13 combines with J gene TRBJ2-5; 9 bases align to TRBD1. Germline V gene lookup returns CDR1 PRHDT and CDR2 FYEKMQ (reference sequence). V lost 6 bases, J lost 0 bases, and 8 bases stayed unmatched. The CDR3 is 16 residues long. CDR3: CASSLGTGSYQETQYF. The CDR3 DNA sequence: TGTGCCAGCAGTCTAGGGACAGGGTCGTACCAAGAGACCCAGTACTTC.

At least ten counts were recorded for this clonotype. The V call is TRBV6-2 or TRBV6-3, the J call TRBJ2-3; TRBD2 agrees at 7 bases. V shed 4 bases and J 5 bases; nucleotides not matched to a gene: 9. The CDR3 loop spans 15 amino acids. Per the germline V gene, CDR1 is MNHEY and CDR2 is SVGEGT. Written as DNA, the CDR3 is TGTGCCAGCAGTTGGATAGCGGGTGTTGGAGATACGCAGTATTTT. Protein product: CASSWIAGVGDTQYF.

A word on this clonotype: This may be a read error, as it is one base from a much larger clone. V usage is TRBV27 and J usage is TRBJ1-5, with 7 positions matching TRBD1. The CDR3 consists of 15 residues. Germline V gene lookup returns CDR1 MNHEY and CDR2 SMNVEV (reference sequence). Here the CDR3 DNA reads TGTGCCAGCAGTCTGCAGGGGGTAATCAATCGGCCCCAGCATTTT. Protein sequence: CASSLQGVINRPQHF.

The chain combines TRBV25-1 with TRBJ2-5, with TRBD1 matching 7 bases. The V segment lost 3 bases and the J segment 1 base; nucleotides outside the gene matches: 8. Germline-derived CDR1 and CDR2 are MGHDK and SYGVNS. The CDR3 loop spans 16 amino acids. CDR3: CASSEVTGALQETQYF. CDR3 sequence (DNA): TGTGCCAGCAGTGAGGTAACAGGGGCCCTCCAAGAGACCCAGTACTTC.

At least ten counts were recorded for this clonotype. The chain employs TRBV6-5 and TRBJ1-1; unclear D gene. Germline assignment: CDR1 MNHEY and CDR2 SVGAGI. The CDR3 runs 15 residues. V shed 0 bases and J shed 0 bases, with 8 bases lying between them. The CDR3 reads CASSYSKGLNTEAFF. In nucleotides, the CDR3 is TGTGCCAGCAGTTACTCGAAAGGGTTGAACACTGAAGCTTTCTTT.

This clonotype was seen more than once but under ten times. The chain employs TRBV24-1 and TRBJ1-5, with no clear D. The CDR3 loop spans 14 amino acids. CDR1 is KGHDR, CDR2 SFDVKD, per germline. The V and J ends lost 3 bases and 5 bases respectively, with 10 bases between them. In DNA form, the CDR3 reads TGTGCCACCAGTGATCCAGGACGGGATCAGCCCCAGCATTTT. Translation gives CATSDPGRDQPQHF.

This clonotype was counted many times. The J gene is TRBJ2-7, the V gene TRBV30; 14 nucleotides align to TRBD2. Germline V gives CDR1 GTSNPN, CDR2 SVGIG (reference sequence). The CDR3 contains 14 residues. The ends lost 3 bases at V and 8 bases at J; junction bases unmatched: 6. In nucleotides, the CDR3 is TGTGCCTGGAGCCTCGGGACTAGCGGGAGTAAGCAGTACTTC. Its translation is CAWSLGTSGSKQYF. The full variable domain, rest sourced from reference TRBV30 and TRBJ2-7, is SQTIHQWPATLVQPVGSPLSLECTVEGTSNPNLYWYRQAAGRGLQLLFYSVGIGQISSEVPQNLSASRPQDRQFILSSKKLLLSDSGFYLCAWSLGTSGSKQYFGPGTRLTVT.

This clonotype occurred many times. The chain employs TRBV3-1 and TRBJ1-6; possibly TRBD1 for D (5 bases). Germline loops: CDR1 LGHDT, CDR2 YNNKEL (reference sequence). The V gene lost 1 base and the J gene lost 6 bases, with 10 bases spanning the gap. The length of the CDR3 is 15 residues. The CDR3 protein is CASSQVQGGNSPLHF. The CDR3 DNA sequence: TGTGCCAGCAGCCAAGTGCAGGGTGGTAATTCACCCCTCCACTTT. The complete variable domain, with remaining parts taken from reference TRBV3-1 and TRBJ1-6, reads DTAVSQTPKYLVTQMGNDKSIKCEQNLGHDTMYWYKQDSKKFLKIMFSYNNKELIINETVPNRFSPKSPDKAHLNLHINSLELGDSAVYFCASSQVQGGNSPLHFGNGTRLTVT.

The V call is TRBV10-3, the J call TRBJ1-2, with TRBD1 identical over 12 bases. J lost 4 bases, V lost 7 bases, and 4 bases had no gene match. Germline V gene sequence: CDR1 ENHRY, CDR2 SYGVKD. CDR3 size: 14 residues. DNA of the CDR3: TGTGCCATCATGGGGACAGGGGGCTTCTATGGCTACACCTTC. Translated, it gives CAIMGTGGFYGYTF.

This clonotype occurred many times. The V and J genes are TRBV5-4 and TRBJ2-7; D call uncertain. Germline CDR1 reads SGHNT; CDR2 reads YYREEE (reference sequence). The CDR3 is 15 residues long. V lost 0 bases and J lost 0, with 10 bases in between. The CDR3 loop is CASSLDYLGSYEQYF. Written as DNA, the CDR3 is TGTGCCAGCAGCTTGGACTACCTTGGCTCCTACGAGCAGTACTTC.

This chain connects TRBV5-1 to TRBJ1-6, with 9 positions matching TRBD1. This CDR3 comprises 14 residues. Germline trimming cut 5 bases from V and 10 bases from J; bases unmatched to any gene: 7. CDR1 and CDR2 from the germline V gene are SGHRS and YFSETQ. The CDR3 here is CASRPGQGLSPLHF. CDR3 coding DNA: TGCGCCAGCAGACCGGGACAGGGTTTATCACCCCTCCACTTT.

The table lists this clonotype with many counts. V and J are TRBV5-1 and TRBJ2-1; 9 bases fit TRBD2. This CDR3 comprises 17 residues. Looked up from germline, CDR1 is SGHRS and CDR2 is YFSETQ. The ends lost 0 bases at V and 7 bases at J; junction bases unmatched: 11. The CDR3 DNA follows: TGCGCCAGCAGCTTGGCCCCGGGGGCGGGAGGGCTAAATGAGCAGTTCTTC. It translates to CASSLAPGAGGLNEQFF.

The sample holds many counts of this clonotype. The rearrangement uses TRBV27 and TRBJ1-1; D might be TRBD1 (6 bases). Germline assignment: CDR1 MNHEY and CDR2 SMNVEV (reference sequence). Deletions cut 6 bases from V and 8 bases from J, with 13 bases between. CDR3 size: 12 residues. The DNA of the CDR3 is TGTGCCAGCAGGACAGGTGTTCAAGAAGCTTTCTTT. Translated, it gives CASRTGVQEAFF.

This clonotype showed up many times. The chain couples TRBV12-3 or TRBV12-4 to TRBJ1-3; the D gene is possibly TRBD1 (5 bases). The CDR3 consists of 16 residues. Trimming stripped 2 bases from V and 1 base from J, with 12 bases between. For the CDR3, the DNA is TGTGCCAGCAGTTTACGGGGACTAGTATCTGGAAACACCATATATTTT. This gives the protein CASSLRGLVSGNTIYF.

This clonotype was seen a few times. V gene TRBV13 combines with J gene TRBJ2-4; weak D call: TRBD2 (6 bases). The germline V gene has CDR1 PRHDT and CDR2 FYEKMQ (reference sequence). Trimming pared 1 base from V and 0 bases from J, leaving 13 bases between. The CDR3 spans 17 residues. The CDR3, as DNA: TGTGCCAGCAGCTTAGCGTCATGGGGACTAGCCAAAAACATTCAGTACTTC. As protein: CASSLASWGLAKNIQYF.

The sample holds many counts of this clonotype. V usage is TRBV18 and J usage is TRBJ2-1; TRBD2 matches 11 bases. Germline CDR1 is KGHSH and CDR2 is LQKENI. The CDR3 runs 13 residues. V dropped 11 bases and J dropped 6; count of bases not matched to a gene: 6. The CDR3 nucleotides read TGTGCCGGGAGACTAGCGGGGACCAATGAGCAGTTCTTC. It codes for CAGRLAGTNEQFF.

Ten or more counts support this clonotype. CDR3 sequence: CASSVAGLGEQYF. The CDR3 bases are TGTGCCAGCAGCGTAGCGGGACTGGGGGAGCAGTACTTC. V and J are TRBV9 and TRBJ2-7; D might be TRBD2 (6 bases). Looked up from germline, CDR1 is SGDLS and CDR2 is YYNGEE. V lost 0 bases to trimming and J lost 7 bases, with 11 bases between them. CDR3 length: 13 amino acids.